Following are 29 T cell receptor beta chains from one sample sequenced in a study of shared clonotypes between healthy human individuals. The protocol was immunoSEQ multiplex PCR, while the TCRdb copy is restricted to in-frame clones and leaves out a portion. The sample contains about 800,000 clones, about 96% of which appear only once. In the naive CD8 group, cells lacked CD45RO and were positively selected for CCR7, so terminally differentiated effector memory CD45RA+ cells were left out. Sequenced sample: naive CD8+ T cells sorted from blood. The receptors derive from a man between 25 and 39 years old in good health.

This chain links TRBV2 with TRBJ2-7; TRBD2 aligns across 12 bases. J lost 0 bases, V lost 4 bases, and 4 bases had no gene match. Germline CDR1 and CDR2: SNHLY and FYNNEI. The CDR3 loop spans 16 amino acids. The CDR3: CASSASGRAPSYEQYF. For the CDR3, the DNA is TGTGCCAGCAGTGCTAGCGGGAGGGCCCCCTCCTACGAGCAGTACTTC. The entire variable domain, with the rest obtained from reference TRBV2 and TRBJ2-7, is as follows: EPEVTQTPSHQVTQMGQEVILRCVPISNHLYFYWYRQILGQKVEFLVSFYNNEISEKSEIFDDQFSVERPDGSNFTLKIRSTKLEDSAMYFCASSASGRAPSYEQYFGPGTRLTVT.

The chain uses TRBV12-5 and TRBJ2-1; no firm D call. This CDR3 spans 13 amino acids. Germline lookup yields CDR1 LGHNT and CDR2 FRNRAP. The V end was cut by 9 bases, the J end by 6 bases, with 15 bases between. The CDR3 coding sequence is TGTGCTAGCCGAACCGACAAGACCAATGAGCAGTTCTTC. This sequence encodes CASRTDKTNEQFF.

CDR3 nucleotides: TGTGCCAGCAGCGTAGGGGTCCCGGGGTCCCCCTACGAGCAGTACTTC. It is translated as CASSVGVPGSPYEQYF. The chain combines TRBV9 with TRBJ2-7, with D possibly being TRBD2 (5 bases). The V end was cut by 0 bases, the J end by 2 bases, with 15 bases between. The CDR3 spans 16 residues. Germline CDR1 reads SGDLS; CDR2 reads YYNGEE.

This clone was seen only once. Within the sample, other DNA sequences also encode this same CDR3. The chain employs TRBV7-9 and TRBJ1-5, with D unclear. This CDR3 has 11 amino acids. Germline-derived CDR1 and CDR2 are SEHNR and FQNEAQ (reference sequence). Trimming cost V 5 bases and J 9 bases, with 8 bases left between them. CDR3 DNA sequence: TGTGCCAGCAGCCTAGATGGGCCCCAGCATTTT. Its translation: CASSLDGPQHF.

V is TRBV6-1 and J is TRBJ1-1; 7 bases are a match to TRBD1. CDR3 length equals 11 residues. From germline, CDR1 is MNHNS and CDR2 SASEGT. J lost 11 bases, V lost 8 bases, and 8 bases had no gene match. CDR3 sequence reads: CASPTGVRAFF. CDR3 bases: TGTGCCAGCCCAACAGGGGTGCGGGCTTTCTTT.

The CDR3 loop is CASTEGLIGYGYF. Written as DNA, the CDR3 is TGTGCCAGCACCGAAGGACTGATAGGCTACGGGTACTTC. This chain uses TRBV5-5 with TRBJ2-7, with D possibly matching TRBD2 (5 bases). CDR3 length: 13 amino acids. Trimming removed 6 bases from V and 12 bases from J, with 22 bases in between. CDR1 is SGHKS, CDR2 YYEKEE, per germline (reference sequence).

V is TRBV7-6 and J is TRBJ1-1, with 10 positions matching TRBD1. This CDR3 has 16 amino acids. With V trimmed by 5 bases and J by 5 bases, 11 bases remained unmatched. Germline V gives CDR1 SGHVS, CDR2 FNYEAQ. The CDR3: CASSPSTGTGDTEAFF. As DNA, the CDR3 is TGTGCCAGCAGCCCTTCGACCGGGACAGGGGATACTGAAGCTTTCTTT.

The chain carries TRBV13 and TRBJ2-1; TRBD2 matches at 12 bases. Germline-derived CDR1 and CDR2 are PRHDT and FYEKMQ (reference sequence). This CDR3 has 15 residues. J gave up 8 bases and V 5 bases, and 7 bases lay outside the gene matches. DNA of the CDR3: TGTGCCAGCAGCGCGACTAGCGGGAGCAGATATGAGCAGTTCTTC. This translates into CASSATSGSRYEQFF.

V and J are TRBV2 and TRBJ2-1, with 11 bases lining up with TRBD2. CDR3 size: 14 residues. Per germline, CDR1 SNHLY and CDR2 FYNNEI. Trimming took 7 bases from V and 6 from J; bases not matched to a gene: 5. The CDR3 sequence: CASTSTSGANEQFF. DNA of the CDR3: TGTGCCAGCACCTCGACTAGCGGGGCCAATGAGCAGTTCTTC.

The chain links TRBV4-3 to TRBJ2-1, with D tentatively TRBD1 (6 bases). The CDR3 runs to 17 residues. V was trimmed by 2 bases and J by 2 bases, leaving 16 bases between them. CDR1 is LGHNA, CDR2 YSLEER, per germline. This CDR3 is CASSQYVRTDPYNEQFF. DNA of the CDR3: TGCGCCAGCAGCCAATACGTACGGACAGACCCCTACAATGAGCAGTTCTTC.

CDR3 in amino acids: CASSPSGLSSYEQYF. CDR3 sequence (DNA): TGTGCCAGCAGCCCTAGCGGATTAAGCTCCTACGAGCAGTACTTC. The gene calls are TRBV27 and TRBJ2-7, with 7 bases that match TRBD2. Per the germline V gene, CDR1 is MNHEY and CDR2 is SMNVEV (reference sequence). CDR3 size: 15 residues. J gave up 0 bases and V 6 bases, and 8 bases lay outside the gene matches.

V and J are TRBV15 and TRBJ2-7; tentatively, D is TRBD2 (7 bases). The CDR3 has 17 amino acids. CDR1 is LNHNV, CDR2 YYDKDF, per germline (reference sequence). V was cut by 4 bases and J by 0 bases, with 19 bases left in between. In DNA, the CDR3 is TGTGCCACCAGCACCCGGGGGCTAGCGGAAATCTCCTACGAGCAGTACTTC. Its protein product is CATSTRGLAEISYEQYF.

This clone is a singleton in its sample. The J gene is TRBJ2-1, the V gene TRBV28; 12 positions agree with TRBD2. V was pared by 6 bases and J by 0 bases, with 6 bases of the junction left unmatched. The CDR3 loop spans 17 amino acids. The germline V gene encodes CDR1 MDHEN and CDR2 SYDVKM. The CDR3 bases are TGTGCCAGCAGCGGGACTAGCGGGTTGAGCTCCTACAATGAGCAGTTCTTC. Its translation: CASSGTSGLSSYNEQFF.

J is TRBJ2-1 and V is TRBV7-9; a weak D match, TRBD2 (5 bases). Germline assignment: CDR1 SEHNR and CDR2 FQNEAQ (reference sequence). The ends were cut back, 3 bases at V and 0 bases at J, with 9 bases in the middle. The CDR3 length is 15 residues. DNA of the CDR3: TGTGCCAGCAGCTTTCCGGGAACCTCCTACAATGAGCAGTTCTTC. Translating it yields CASSFPGTSYNEQFF.

The genes are TRBV25-1 and TRBJ2-2; 9 bases align to TRBD2. CDR3 length equals 16 residues. Germline V gene data show CDR1 as MGHDK and CDR2 as SYGVNS. V trimming: 3 bases; J trimming: 5 bases; junction bases outside the gene matches: 7. The CDR3 DNA reads as TGTGCCAGCAGTGACTTAGGTACTAGCGGGACCGGGGAGCTGTTTTTT. Translation gives CASSDLGTSGTGELFF.

The V gene is TRBV28, the J gene TRBJ2-1; D gene uncertain. V lost 6 bases and J 8 bases, leaving 17 bases between the germline ends. The CDR3 length is 14 residues. Germline values: CDR1 MDHEN, CDR2 SYDVKM. CDR3 protein: CASSRRQPLDEQFF. CDR3 DNA sequence: TGTGCCAGCAGCCGTCGGCAGCCCTTGGATGAGCAGTTCTTC.

This rearrangement joins TRBV27 to TRBJ2-7; weak D call: TRBD2 (6 bases). Germline loops: CDR1 MNHEY, CDR2 SMNVEV (reference sequence). V lost 6 bases, J lost 7 bases, and 16 bases lay in between. The CDR3 length is 13 residues. CDR3 region: CASSPPSGGEQYF. DNA of the CDR3: TGTGCCAGCAGCCCCCCCTCCGGAGGGGAGCAGTACTTC.

This clone was seen just once. The chain recombines TRBV7-9 with TRBJ2-7; D unclear. CDR3 length: 12 amino acids. V was clipped by 5 bases and J by 0 bases, with 5 bases between them. Germline assignment: CDR1 SEHNR and CDR2 FQNEAQ (reference sequence). The DNA for the CDR3 is TGTGCCAGCAGCATCCGCTCCTACGAGCAGTACTTC. Translation gives CASSIRSYEQYF.

As to this clone: The sample carries other DNA sequences with the same CDR3. V usage is TRBV10-3 and J usage is TRBJ2-3; D gene unclear. The CDR3 consists of 11 residues. V lost 3 bases, J lost 2 bases, and 0 bases lay in between. Germline CDR1 is ENHRY and CDR2 is SYGVKD. In nucleotides, the CDR3 is TGTGCCATCAGTGACACAGATACGCAGTATTTT. Protein sequence: CAISDTDTQYF.

This chain links TRBV9 with TRBJ2-1; D is undetermined. The germline CDR1 and CDR2 sequences are SGDLS and YYNGEE. V was trimmed by 0 bases and J by 5 bases, leaving 15 bases between them. This CDR3 comprises 16 residues. The CDR3 DNA reads TGTGCCAGCAGCGTAGGACGTTCCCTGATGGACAATGAGCAGTTCTTC. As protein: CASSVGRSLMDNEQFF.

This chain links TRBV5-6 with TRBJ2-4, with no clear D. Germline V gives CDR1 SGHDT, CDR2 YYEEEE. V lost 1 base to trimming and J lost 5 bases, with 7 bases between them. The CDR3 contains 13 residues. This chain's CDR3 is CASSLPDQNIQYF. In DNA, the CDR3 is TGTGCCAGCAGCTTGCCGGATCAAAACATTCAGTACTTC.

This chain links TRBV19 with TRBJ2-1; 7 bases fit TRBD2. Germline V lookup: CDR1 LNHDA, CDR2 SQIVND (reference sequence). The CDR3 totals 15 residues. CDR3 sequence (DNA): TGTGCTACTAAGAGGGAGGGAAGCTCCTACAATGAGCAGTTCTTC. Residues: CATKREGSSYNEQFF. The full variable domain, with the rest looked up from reference TRBV19 and TRBJ2-1, is DGGITQSPKYLFRKEGQNVTLSCEQNLNHDAMYWYRQDPGQGLRLIYYSQIVNDFQKGDIAEGYSVSREKKESFPLTVTSAQKNPTAFYLCATKREGSSYNEQFFGPGTRLTVL.

The chain employs TRBV21-1 and TRBJ2-1; the DNA was not used to check the table's D call, TRBD1. TRBV21-1 is a known pseudogene. The CDR3 length is 14 residues. In DNA form, the CDR3 reads TGTGCCAGCAGCTCTCGGGACAGATACAATGAGCAGTTCTTC. It is translated as CASSSRDRYNEQFF.

This rearrangement joins TRBV27 to TRBJ1-2; 9 bases map to TRBD1. The V segment lost 6 bases and the J segment 3 bases; nucleotides outside the gene matches: 8. CDR3 size: 15 residues. In germline, CDR1 is MNHEY, CDR2 SMNVEV (reference sequence). The DNA for the CDR3 is TGTGCCAGCAGAGTACTAGACAGGGGGGACTATGGCTACACCTTC. Translating it yields CASRVLDRGDYGYTF.

The V and J genes are TRBV11-1 and TRBJ1-1; D is possibly TRBD1 (5 bases). CDR1 is SGHAT and CDR2 is FQDESV in the germline V gene (reference sequence). Trimming shortened V by 4 bases and J by 6 bases, and 12 bases separated the two germline ends. CDR3 length: 13 amino acids. CDR3 loop: CASSSPGSPEAFF. Here the CDR3 DNA reads TGTGCCAGCAGCTCCCCAGGGAGCCCTGAAGCTTTCTTT.

The J gene is TRBJ2-1, the V gene TRBV2, with a weak D call TRBD1 (6 bases). From germline, CDR1 is SNHLY and CDR2 FYNNEI. V was pared by 6 bases and J by 4 bases, with 7 bases between. The length of the CDR3 is 12 residues. CDR3 coding DNA: TGTGCCAGCAGCGGACAGTACAATGAGCAGTTCTTC. Amino acid sequence: CASSGQYNEQFF.

This clone showed up just a few times. The chain uses TRBV25-1 and TRBJ2-7, with 9 nucleotides matching TRBD1. Germline V lookup: CDR1 MGHDK, CDR2 SYGVNS. The V gene end was trimmed by 6 bases and the J gene end by 4 bases; junction bases not matched to a gene: 13. CDR3 length: 16 amino acids. The CDR3 DNA reads TGTGCCAGCAGCGATTCCGGGACAGGGAACTCGTACGAGCAGTACTTC. The encoded protein is CASSDSGTGNSYEQYF.

This chain uses TRBV29-1 with TRBJ1-1; D is unresolved. V shed 7 bases and J shed 6 bases, with 9 bases lying between them. This CDR3 comprises 10 residues. Looked up from germline, CDR1 is SQVTM and CDR2 is ANQGSEA. The CDR3 DNA follows: TGCAGCGGCTGGGAAGCTGAAGCTTTCTTT. This sequence encodes CSGWEAEAFF. Drawing the rest from reference TRBV29-1 and TRBJ1-1, the complete variable domain is SAVISQKPSRDICQRGTSLTIQCQVDSQVTMMFWYRQQPGQSLTLIATANQGSEATYESGFVIDKFPISRPNLTFSTLTVSNMSPEDSSIYLCSGWEAEAFFGQGTRLTVV.

The V and J genes are TRBV29-1 and TRBJ2-7; D tentatively reads TRBD1 or TRBD2 (5 bases each). The CDR3 loop spans 15 amino acids. Trimming took off 4 bases at V and 1 base at J, with 17 bases between the two ends. The V gene's germline CDR1 is SQVTM and CDR2 ANQGSEA. The CDR3 sequence is CSVAGLGAESYEQYF. The CDR3 bases are TGCAGCGTTGCGGGATTAGGGGCTGAGTCCTACGAGCAGTACTTC.